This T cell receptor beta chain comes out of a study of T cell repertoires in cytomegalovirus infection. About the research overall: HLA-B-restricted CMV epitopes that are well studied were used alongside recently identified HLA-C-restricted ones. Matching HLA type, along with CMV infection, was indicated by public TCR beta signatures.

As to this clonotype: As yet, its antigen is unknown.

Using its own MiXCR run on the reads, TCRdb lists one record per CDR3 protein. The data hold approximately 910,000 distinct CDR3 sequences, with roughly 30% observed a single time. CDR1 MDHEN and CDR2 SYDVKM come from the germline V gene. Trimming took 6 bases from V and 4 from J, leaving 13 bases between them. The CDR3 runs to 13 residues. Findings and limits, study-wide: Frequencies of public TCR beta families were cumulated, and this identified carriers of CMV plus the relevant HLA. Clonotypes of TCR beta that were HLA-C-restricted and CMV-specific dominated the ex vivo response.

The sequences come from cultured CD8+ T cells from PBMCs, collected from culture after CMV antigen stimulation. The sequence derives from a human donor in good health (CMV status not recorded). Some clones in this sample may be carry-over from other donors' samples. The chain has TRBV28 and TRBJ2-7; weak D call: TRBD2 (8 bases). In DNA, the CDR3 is TGTGCCAGCAGCTTAGCGGGACAGTACGAGCAGTACGTC. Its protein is CASSLAGQYEQYV.